The 22 T cell receptor beta chains below come from one sample, sequenced in a study of breast tumors, draining lymph nodes, adjacent tissues. Axillary draining lymph nodes of breast cancer patients supplied the node samples. TCRdb re-derived calls from the multiplex PCR reads in MiXCR, one entry per CDR3 protein. The sample includes over 200,000 distinct CDR3 sequences, about 34% of them seen just once. Sequencing was done on a sample of axillary lymph node tissue. The source of these receptors is a female donor with breast cancer. Some clones in this sample may be carry-over from other donors' samples.

Many counts were recorded for this clonotype. The chain couples TRBV9 to TRBJ2-7; TRBD1 is a possible D gene (5 bases). The CDR3 has 14 residues. Between the trimmed V and J ends, which lost 0 bases and 2 bases, there was a span of 9 bases. Germline V lookup: CDR1 SGDLS, CDR2 YYNGEE. Here the CDR3 reads CASSVGPGPYEQYF. The CDR3 DNA sequence: TGTGCCAGCAGCGTAGGTCCAGGGCCCTACGAGCAGTACTTC.

In this sample, this clonotype turned up many times. The rearrangement links TRBV4-2 to TRBJ1-6, with D possibly matching TRBD1 (5 bases). This CDR3 has 13 amino acids. V gave up 1 base and J gave up 9 bases, with 7 bases separating them. CDR1 LGHNA and CDR2 YNFKEQ come from the germline V gene. The CDR3 loop reads CASSQGGTSPLHF. Here the CDR3 DNA reads TGTGCCAGCAGCCAAGGGGGGACTTCACCCCTCCACTTT.

At least ten counts were recorded for this clonotype. The chain joins TRBV29-1 to TRBJ2-7, with TRBD1 identical over 11 bases. Germline values: CDR1 SQVTM, CDR2 ANQGSEA. The CDR3 totals 14 residues. V gave up 7 bases and J gave up 1 base; unmatched junction bases: 6. CDR3 DNA: TGCAGCGCTCGTGGGACAGGGGGGTCCTACGAGCAGTACTTC. It codes for CSARGTGGSYEQYF.

On this clonotype itself: No DNA is shown, since the ends of the CDR3 on it are uncertain; the CDR3 is the one TCRdb lists. The V gene is TRBV6-5, the J gene TRBJ1-1. Per the germline V gene, CDR1 is MNHEY and CDR2 is SVGAGI. From its first to its last residue, the CDR3 has 12 amino acids. Here the CDR3 reads CASSSTVGRGSF.

In this sample, this clonotype turned up a few times. This chain joins TRBV7-3 and TRBJ2-5; D ambiguous. Trimming took 3 bases from V and 2 from J, leaving 13 bases between them. This CDR3 is 15 amino acids long. Looked up from germline, CDR1 is SGHTA and CDR2 is FQGTGA. The CDR3 sequence is CASSFLGRSQETQYF. The CDR3 nucleotides are TGTGCCAGCAGCTTTCTAGGACGGTCACAAGAGACCCAGTACTTC.

Turning to this clonotype: At one end, the junction sequence differs from germline, possibly due to a read error. The gene calls are TRBV5-1 and TRBJ1-6; D is ambiguous. The germline CDR1 and CDR2 sequences are SGHRS and YFSETQ. The CDR3 is made up of 14 amino acids. CDR3 sequence reads: CASSLGTSDSPLHF. The CDR3 nucleotides are TGCGCCAGCAGCTTGGGCACCTCCGATTCCCCCCTCCACTTT.

This clonotype was counted at least ten times. V and J are TRBV9 and TRBJ2-1, with 8 nucleotides matching TRBD2. With V trimmed by 2 bases and J by 2 bases, 3 bases remained unmatched. Per germline, CDR1 SGDLS and CDR2 YYNGEE. CDR3 length: 15 residues. The CDR3 spells CASSVFGGAYNEQFF. The CDR3 DNA reads as TGTGCCAGCAGCGTCTTCGGGGGGGCCTACAATGAGCAGTTCTTC.

The chain couples TRBV7-2 to TRBJ2-3; 9 nucleotides align to TRBD2. The CDR3 length is 15 residues. Germline loops: CDR1 SGHTA, CDR2 FQGNSA. With V trimmed by 5 bases and J by 4 bases, 7 bases remained unmatched. The DNA of the CDR3 is TGTGCCAGCAGCCCAACGGGACTAGCCGCAGATACGCAGTATTTT. Translation gives CASSPTGLAADTQYF.

The CDR3 sequence: CSARGLAGVQETQYF. The CDR3 DNA follows: TGCAGTGCTAGAGGACTAGCGGGAGTTCAGGAGACCCAGTACTTC. J is TRBJ2-5 and V is TRBV20-1; TRBD2 aligns across 12 bases. The CDR3 consists of 15 residues. Looked up from germline, CDR1 is DFQATT and CDR2 is SNEGSKA (reference sequence). V shed 1 base and J 5 bases; nucleotides not matched to a gene: 5.

The V call is TRBV6-1, the J call TRBJ2-1, with no clear D. Trimming stripped 1 base from V and 0 bases from J, with 7 bases between. The germline V gene has CDR1 MNHNS and CDR2 SASEGT. The CDR3 is made up of 15 amino acids. The CDR3 coding sequence is TGTGCCAGCAGTGAAGGCGAGTACTCCTACAATGAGCAGTTCTTC. Protein sequence: CASSEGEYSYNEQFF.

This clonotype was seen at least ten times. This sequence joins TRBV6-6 and TRBJ2-1; 12 nucleotides align to TRBD2. The V gene's germline CDR1 is MNHNY and CDR2 SVGAGI (reference sequence). Trimming cost V 6 bases and J 6 bases; bases outside gene matches: 6. This CDR3 spans 15 amino acids. For the CDR3, the DNA is TGTGCCAGCAGAGAACTAGCGGGAGGTATCAATGAGCAGTTCTTC. Translation: CASRELAGGINEQFF.

The sample holds many counts of this clonotype. J is TRBJ2-1 and V is TRBV7-2; D might be TRBD1 (5 bases). Trimming shortened V by 5 bases and J by 7 bases, and 12 bases separated the two germline ends. This CDR3 comprises 13 residues. Per the germline V gene, CDR1 is SGHTA and CDR2 is FQGNSA. CDR3 region: CASSPRGRNEQFF. The CDR3 DNA is TGTGCCAGCAGCCCTAGGGGCAGAAATGAGCAGTTCTTC.

Regarding this clonotype: A much larger clone lies one base from this, so it may be a read error. The J gene is TRBJ1-2, the V gene TRBV20-1; the match to TRBD1 covers 7 bases. The germline gives CDR1 DFQATT, CDR2 SNEGSKA (reference sequence). This CDR3 has 12 residues. This CDR3 is CSANRGDYGSTF. The CDR3 DNA sequence: TGCAGTGCTAACAGGGGTGACTATGGCTCCACCTTC.

The rearrangement links TRBV24-1 to TRBJ2-1, with 13 bases that match TRBD2. This CDR3 is 16 amino acids long. The trim removed 4 bases at V and 9 bases at J, leaving 8 bases unmatched. The germline CDR1 and CDR2 sequences are KGHDR and SFDVKD. The CDR3 DNA sequence: TGTGCCACCAGTGAAAAGGGACTAGCGGGGCCCGGTGAGCAGTTCTTC. Its protein product is CATSEKGLAGPGEQFF.

This clonotype was picked up many times. This chain connects TRBV5-5 to TRBJ1-5, with D unresolved. V lost 6 bases and J lost 2, with 12 bases in between. This CDR3 spans 14 amino acids. Germline V gives CDR1 SGHKS, CDR2 YYEKEE (reference sequence). The CDR3 nucleotides read TGTGCCAGCAAACGGATTATCGGCAATCAGCCCCAGCATTTT. Its protein is CASKRIIGNQPQHF.

V and J are TRBV2 and TRBJ1-4; 7 bases are a match to TRBD1. The germline V gene encodes CDR1 SNHLY and CDR2 FYNNEI. The CDR3 totals 15 residues. J gave up 3 bases and V 3 bases, and 4 bases lay outside the gene matches. The CDR3 region has the DNA TGTGCCAGCAGTGAGATGGGACAGCCTAATGAAAAACTGTTTTTT. Translation gives CASSEMGQPNEKLFF. The variable domain in full, with the rest retrieved from reference TRBV2 and TRBJ1-4, is EPEVTQTPSHQVTQMGQEVILRCVPISNHLYFYWYRQILGQKVEFLVSFYNNEISEKSEIFDDQFSVERPDGSNFTLKIRSTKLEDSAMYFCASSEMGQPNEKLFFGSGTQLSVL.

This chain uses TRBV2 with TRBJ1-6; 8 bases map to TRBD1. The germline V gene has CDR1 SNHLY and CDR2 FYNNEI. V lost 11 bases and J lost 12; bases outside the gene matches: 15. The CDR3 is made up of 14 amino acids. For the CDR3, the DNA is TGTGCCTCCAATGAGGGCAGGGGGCGCGGACCCCTCCACTTT. Protein sequence: CASNEGRGRGPLHF.

In its sample, this clonotype was seen many times. The rearrangement joins TRBV5-1 to TRBJ2-1; 10 nucleotides line up with TRBD2. Trimming cost V 2 bases and J 6 bases; bases outside gene matches: 5. CDR3 size: 15 residues. CDR1 is SGHRS, CDR2 YFSETQ, per germline. The CDR3 here is CASSLNSGGSNEQFF. In DNA form, the CDR3 reads TGCGCCAGCAGCTTAAATAGCGGGGGGTCCAATGAGCAGTTCTTC.

There are many counts of this clonotype. V is TRBV29-1 and J is TRBJ2-1; no reliable D call. The CDR3 contains 16 residues. Per the germline V gene, CDR1 is SQVTM and CDR2 is ANQGSEA. V was clipped by 0 bases and J by 4 bases, with 16 bases between them. The CDR3, as DNA: TGCAGCGTTGAAGATCTTCAGCACGGATCATACAATGAGCAGTTCTTC. Its translation: CSVEDLQHGSYNEQFF.

This clonotype was observed at least ten times. The V call is TRBV2, the J call TRBJ2-7; D remains unclear. This CDR3 has 15 amino acids. Between the trimmed V and J ends, which lost 4 bases and 0 bases, there was a span of 13 bases. The germline V gene has CDR1 SNHLY and CDR2 FYNNEI. CDR3 nucleotides: TGTGCCAGCAGTGTTCTAGTGGGCTACTCCTACGAGCAGTACTTC. This sequence encodes CASSVLVGYSYEQYF.

This clonotype was observed many times. The chain employs TRBV29-1 and TRBJ2-7; D call uncertain. Trimming took 4 bases from V and 2 from J, leaving 6 bases between them. CDR3 size: 11 residues. In germline, CDR1 is SQVTM, CDR2 ANQGSEA. The CDR3, as DNA: TGCAGCGTTGGAGTCGCCTACGAGCAGTACTTC. It encodes CSVGVAYEQYF.

This rearrangement joins TRBV28 to TRBJ1-2, with no clear D. The CDR3 is 12 amino acids. Germline V gene sequence: CDR1 MDHEN, CDR2 SYDVKM. Trimming removed 6 bases at V and 1 base at J, with 6 bases between. The CDR3 loop reads CASRLSNYGYTF. The CDR3 DNA follows: TGTGCCAGCAGGCTGAGTAACTATGGCTACACCTTC.